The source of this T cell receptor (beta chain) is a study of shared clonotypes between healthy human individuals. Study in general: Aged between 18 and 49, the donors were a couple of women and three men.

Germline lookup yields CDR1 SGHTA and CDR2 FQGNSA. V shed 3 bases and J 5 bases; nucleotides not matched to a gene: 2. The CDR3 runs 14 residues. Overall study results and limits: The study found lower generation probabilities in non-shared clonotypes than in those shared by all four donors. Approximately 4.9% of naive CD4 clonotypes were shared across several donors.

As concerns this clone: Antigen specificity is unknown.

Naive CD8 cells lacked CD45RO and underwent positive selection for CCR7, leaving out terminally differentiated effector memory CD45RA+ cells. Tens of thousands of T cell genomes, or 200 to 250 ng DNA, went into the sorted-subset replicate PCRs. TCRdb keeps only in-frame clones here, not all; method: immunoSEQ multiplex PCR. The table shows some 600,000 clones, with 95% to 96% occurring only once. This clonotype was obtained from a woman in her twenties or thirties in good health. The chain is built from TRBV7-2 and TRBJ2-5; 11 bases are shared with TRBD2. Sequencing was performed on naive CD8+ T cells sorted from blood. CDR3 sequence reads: CASSLTSGIETQYF. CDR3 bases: TGTGCCAGCAGCTTGACTAGCGGGATTGAGACCCAGTACTTC.